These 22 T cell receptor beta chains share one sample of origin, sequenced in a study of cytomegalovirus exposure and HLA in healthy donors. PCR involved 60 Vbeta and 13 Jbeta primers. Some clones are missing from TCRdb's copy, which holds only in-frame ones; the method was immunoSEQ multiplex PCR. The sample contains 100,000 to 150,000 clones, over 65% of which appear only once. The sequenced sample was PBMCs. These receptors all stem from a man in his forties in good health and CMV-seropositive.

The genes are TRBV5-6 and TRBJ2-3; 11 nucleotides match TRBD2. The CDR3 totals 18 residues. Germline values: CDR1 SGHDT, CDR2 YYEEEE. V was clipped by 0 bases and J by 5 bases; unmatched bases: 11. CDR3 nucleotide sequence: TGTGCCAGCAGCTTGGAAACTAGCGGGAGTATTGTGTTAGATACGCAGTATTTT. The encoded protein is CASSLETSGSIVLDTQYF.

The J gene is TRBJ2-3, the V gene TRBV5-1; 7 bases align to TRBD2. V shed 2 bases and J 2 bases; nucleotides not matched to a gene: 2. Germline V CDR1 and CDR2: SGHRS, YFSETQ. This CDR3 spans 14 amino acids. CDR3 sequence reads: CASSLAGNTDTQYF. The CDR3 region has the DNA TGCGCCAGCAGCTTAGCGGGAAACACAGATACGCAGTATTTT.

CDR3 loop: CASSEGSYEQYF. In DNA form, the CDR3 reads TGTGCCAGCAGTGAAGGGAGTTACGAGCAGTACTTC. The rearrangement links TRBV2 to TRBJ2-7; D gene unclear. This CDR3 has 12 residues. V was cut by 1 base and J by 4 bases, with 5 bases left in between. From germline, CDR1 is SNHLY and CDR2 FYNNEI.

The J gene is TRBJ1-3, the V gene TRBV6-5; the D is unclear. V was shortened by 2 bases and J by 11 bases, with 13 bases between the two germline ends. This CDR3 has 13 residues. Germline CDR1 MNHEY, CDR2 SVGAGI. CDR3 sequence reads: CASSYQPGRAIYF. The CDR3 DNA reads TGTGCCAGCAGTTACCAGCCGGGGAGGGCCATATATTTT.

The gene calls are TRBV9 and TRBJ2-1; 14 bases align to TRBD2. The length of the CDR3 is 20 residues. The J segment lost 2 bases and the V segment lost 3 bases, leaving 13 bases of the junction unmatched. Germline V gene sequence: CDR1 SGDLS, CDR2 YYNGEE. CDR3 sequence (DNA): TGTGCCAGCAGCGCTCGTATCCCTGAGACTAGCGGGGGGGCCTACAATGAGCAGTTCTTC. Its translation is CASSARIPETSGGAYNEQFF.

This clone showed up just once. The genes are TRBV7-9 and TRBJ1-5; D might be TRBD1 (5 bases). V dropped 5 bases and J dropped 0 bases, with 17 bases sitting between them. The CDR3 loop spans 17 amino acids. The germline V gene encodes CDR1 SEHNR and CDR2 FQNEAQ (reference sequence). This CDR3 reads CASSRGGTADSNQPQHF. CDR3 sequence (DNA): TGTGCCAGCAGCCGTGGAGGGACGGCCGATAGCAATCAGCCCCAGCATTTT. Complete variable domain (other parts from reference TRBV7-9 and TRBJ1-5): DTGVSQNPRHKITKRGQNVTFRCDPISEHNRLYWYRQTLGQGPEFLTYFQNEAQLEKSRLLSDRFSAERPKGSFSTLEIQRTEQGDSAMYLCASSRGGTADSNQPQHFGDGTRLSIL.

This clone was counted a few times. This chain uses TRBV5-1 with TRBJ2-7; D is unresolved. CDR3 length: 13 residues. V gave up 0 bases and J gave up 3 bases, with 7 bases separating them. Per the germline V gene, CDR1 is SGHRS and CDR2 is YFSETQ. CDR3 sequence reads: CASSLGQNYEQYF. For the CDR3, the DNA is TGCGCCAGCAGCTTGGGCCAGAACTACGAGCAGTACTTC.

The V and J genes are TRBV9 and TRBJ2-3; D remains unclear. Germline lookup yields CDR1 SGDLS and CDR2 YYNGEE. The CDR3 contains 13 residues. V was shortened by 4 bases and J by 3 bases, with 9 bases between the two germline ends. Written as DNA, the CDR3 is TGTGCCAGCAGCCCCCACAAAACAGATACGCAGTATTTT. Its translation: CASSPHKTDTQYF.

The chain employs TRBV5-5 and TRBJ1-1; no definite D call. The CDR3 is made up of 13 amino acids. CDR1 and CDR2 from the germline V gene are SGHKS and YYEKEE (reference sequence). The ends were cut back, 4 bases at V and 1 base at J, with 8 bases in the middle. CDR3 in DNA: TGTGCCAGCAGCAGAACAGAGAACACTGAAGCTTTCTTT. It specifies CASSRTENTEAFF. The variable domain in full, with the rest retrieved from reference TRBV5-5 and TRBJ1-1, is DAGVTQSPTHLIKTRGQQVTLRCSPISGHKSVSWYQQVLGQGPQFIFQYYEKEERGRGNFPDRFSARQFPNYSSELNVNALLLGDSALYLCASSRTENTEAFFGQGTRLTVV.

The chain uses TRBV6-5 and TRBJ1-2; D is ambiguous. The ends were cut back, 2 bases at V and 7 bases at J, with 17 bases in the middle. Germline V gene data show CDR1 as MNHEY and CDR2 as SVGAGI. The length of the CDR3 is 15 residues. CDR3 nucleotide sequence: TGTGCCAGCAGTTACCGACAAGTAAGCGGGTCTGGCTACACCTTC. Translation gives CASSYRQVSGSGYTF.

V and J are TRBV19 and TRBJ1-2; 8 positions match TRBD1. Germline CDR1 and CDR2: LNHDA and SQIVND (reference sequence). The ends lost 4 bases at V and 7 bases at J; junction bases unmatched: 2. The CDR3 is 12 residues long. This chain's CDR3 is CASSRDRGGYTF. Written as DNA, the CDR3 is TGTGCCAGTAGTAGAGACAGGGGTGGCTACACCTTC.

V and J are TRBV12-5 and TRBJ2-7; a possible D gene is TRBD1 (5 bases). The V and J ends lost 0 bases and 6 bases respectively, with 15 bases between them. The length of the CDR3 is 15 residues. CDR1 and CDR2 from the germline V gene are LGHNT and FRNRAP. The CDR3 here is CASGLVIWAGREQYF. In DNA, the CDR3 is TGTGCTAGTGGTTTGGTAATCTGGGCAGGGCGCGAGCAGTACTTC.

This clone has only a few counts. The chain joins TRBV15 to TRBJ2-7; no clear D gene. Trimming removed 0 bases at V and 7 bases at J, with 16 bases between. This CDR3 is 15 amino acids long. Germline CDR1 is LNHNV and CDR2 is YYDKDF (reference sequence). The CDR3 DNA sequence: TGTGCCACCAGCAGAGATCTAACCTGGCTCGGGGAGCAGTACTTC. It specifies CATSRDLTWLGEQYF.

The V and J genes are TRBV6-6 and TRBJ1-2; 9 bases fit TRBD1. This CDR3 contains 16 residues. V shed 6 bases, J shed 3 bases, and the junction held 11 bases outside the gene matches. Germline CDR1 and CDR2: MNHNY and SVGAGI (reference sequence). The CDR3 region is CASSTPGQGYDYGYTF. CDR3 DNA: TGTGCCAGCAGCACCCCAGGACAGGGGTACGACTATGGCTACACCTTC.

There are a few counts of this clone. For the CDR3, the DNA is TGTGCCAGCAGCCCTAGCCGGAACCCAGAGACCCAGTACTTC. Its translation: CASSPSRNPETQYF. V and J are TRBV7-8 and TRBJ2-5, with D tentatively TRBD2 (5 bases). With 5 bases removed from V and 4 bases from J, the gap between germline ends came to 14 bases. The CDR3 has 14 amino acids. Germline assignment: CDR1 SGHVS and CDR2 FQNEAQ.

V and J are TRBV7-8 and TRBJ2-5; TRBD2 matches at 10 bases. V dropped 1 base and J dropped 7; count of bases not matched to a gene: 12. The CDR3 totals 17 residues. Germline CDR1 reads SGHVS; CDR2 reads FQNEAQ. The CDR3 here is CASSLGVMGGLASTQYF. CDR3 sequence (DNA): TGTGCCAGCAGCTTAGGGGTTATGGGGGGACTAGCGTCGACCCAGTACTTC.

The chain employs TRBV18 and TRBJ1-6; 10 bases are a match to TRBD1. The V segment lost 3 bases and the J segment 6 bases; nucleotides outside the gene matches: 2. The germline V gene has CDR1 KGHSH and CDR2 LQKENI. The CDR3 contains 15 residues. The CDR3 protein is CASSPRTGGNSPLHF. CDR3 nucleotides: TGTGCCAGCTCACCCCGGACAGGGGGTAATTCACCCCTCCACTTT.

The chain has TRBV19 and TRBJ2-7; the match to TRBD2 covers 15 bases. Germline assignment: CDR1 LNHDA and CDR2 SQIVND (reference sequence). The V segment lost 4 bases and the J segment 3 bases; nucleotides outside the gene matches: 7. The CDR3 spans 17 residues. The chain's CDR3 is CASSSRTSGRAFYEQYF. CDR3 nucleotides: TGTGCCAGTAGTAGTAGGACTAGCGGGAGGGCCTTCTACGAGCAGTACTTC.

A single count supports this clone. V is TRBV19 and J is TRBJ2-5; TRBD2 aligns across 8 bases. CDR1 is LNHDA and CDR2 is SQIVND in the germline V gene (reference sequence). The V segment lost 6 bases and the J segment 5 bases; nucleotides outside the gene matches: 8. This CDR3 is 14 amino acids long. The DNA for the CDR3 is TGTGCCAGTAGCACCCCGGGAGGGAAGGAGACCCAGTACTTC. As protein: CASSTPGGKETQYF.

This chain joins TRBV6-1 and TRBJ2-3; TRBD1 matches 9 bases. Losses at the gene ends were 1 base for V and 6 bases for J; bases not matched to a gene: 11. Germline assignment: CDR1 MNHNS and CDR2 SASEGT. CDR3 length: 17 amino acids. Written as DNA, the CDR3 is TGTGCCAGCAGTGAAGAACCACAGGGGGCTAGGTGGGATACGCAGTATTTT. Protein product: CASSEEPQGARWDTQYF.

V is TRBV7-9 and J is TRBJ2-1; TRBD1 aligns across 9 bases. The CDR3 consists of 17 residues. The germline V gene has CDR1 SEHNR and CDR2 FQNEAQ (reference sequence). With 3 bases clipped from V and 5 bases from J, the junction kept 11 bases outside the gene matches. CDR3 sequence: CASSFRQDRGNNNEQFF. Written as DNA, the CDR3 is TGTGCCAGCAGCTTCCGCCAGGACAGGGGAAACAACAATGAGCAGTTCTTC.

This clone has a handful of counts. As DNA, the CDR3 is TGTGCCAGCAGTTTAACAGGGACAGGGCCCGGGGAGCTGTTTTTT. It is translated as CASSLTGTGPGELFF. This sequence joins TRBV28 and TRBJ2-2; 9 bases fit TRBD1. Trimming removed 2 bases from V and 6 bases from J; junction bases left unmatched: 4. Germline CDR1 MDHEN, CDR2 SYDVKM. CDR3 length equals 15 residues. The whole variable domain, remainder taken from reference TRBV28 and TRBJ2-2, is DVKVTQSSRYLVKRTGEKVFLECVQDMDHENMFWYRQDPGLGLRLIYFSYDVKMKEKGDIPEGYSVSREKKERFSLILESASTNQTSMYLCASSLTGTGPGELFFGEGSRLTVL.